This entry is about one T cell receptor beta chain. Its antigen is still unknown. Primed by a sample-barcoded 5' primer and a J-beta primer mix, a second PCR proceeded for about 6 to 11 cycles. TCRdb itself ran the 5' RACE reads through MiXCR, one entry per CDR3 protein. The sample records roughly 730,000 distinct CDR3 sequences, more than 50% being singletons. The entry originates in a study of blood T cells in healthy people across ages. CDR1 MNHEY and CDR2 SMNVEV come from the germline V gene (reference sequence). V lost 11 bases and J 2 bases, leaving 18 bases between the germline ends. The CDR3 spans 14 residues. Overall study findings and caveats: The study found more naive CD4+ cells and higher diversity in long-lived than aged donors. Strong correlation was found linking TCR beta diversity to naive T cell percentage. Diversity was estimated from one million T cells, and these estimates were considered underestimates. Significant beta diversity loss was already apparent by age around 40, declining roughly linearly.

The chain is built from TRBV27 and TRBJ2-5, with D unclear. The sample was blood. The origin of this receptor is a man aged 35 to 55 in good health. The CDR3 sequence is CAAAPQRLQETQYF. CDR3 bases: TGTGCCGCCGCCCCCCAGAGGCTTCAAGAGACCCAGTACTTC.